The clone carrying this T cell receptor beta chain has just a few counts. Amplification used 60 Vbeta primers and 13 Jbeta primers. Only in-frame clones appear in the TCRdb table, and some are missing; sequencing was by immunoSEQ multiplex PCR. The profile covers roughly 200,000 clones, with roughly four fifths appearing a single time and 1.9% taken by the ten largest. This sample stems from a study of cytomegalovirus exposure and HLA in healthy donors. V was trimmed by 1 base and J by 6 bases, leaving 13 bases between them. Germline assignment: CDR1 GTSNPN and CDR2 SVGIG (reference sequence). The CDR3 runs to 14 residues.

The chain carries TRBV30 and TRBJ1-5; D uncertain. The sequenced sample consisted of PBMCs. The clonotype comes from a young man in good health and CMV-seronegative. CDR3 protein: CAWSGGDPRQPQHF. DNA for the CDR3: TGTGCCTGGAGTGGGGGAGATCCGCGTCAGCCCCAGCATTTT.